This T cell receptor (beta chain) was identified in a study of prognosis after radiotherapy for stage I lung cancer. Background on the study: In this cohort, no one received concurrent therapy with stereotactic body radiotherapy.

This clonotype was counted ten times or more. The TCR beta CDR3 region was amplified from genomic DNA, with two rounds of multiplex PCR being used for the amplification. First-round PCR, the initial amplification, used primers specific to each TRBV and TRBJ gene. MiXCR was run by TCRdb on the multiplex PCR reads, yielding one entry per CDR3 protein. The sample contains 30,000 to 40,000 distinct CDR3 sequences, under 40% of which appear only once. V dropped 5 bases and J dropped 1; count of bases not matched to a gene: 12. CDR3 length: 18 amino acids. In germline, CDR1 is MDHEN, CDR2 SYDVKM. The chain uses TRBV28 and TRBJ2-1, with TRBD1 matching over 9 bases. The sequences come from PBMCs, collected before or after stereotactic body radiation therapy (not recorded which). This TCR was recovered from a donor at least 50 years old with non-small cell lung cancer. CDR3 coding DNA: TGTGCCAGCAGTCCGAACCGCGGACAGGGGAAATCCTACAATGAGCAGTTCTTC. Translation: CASSPNRGQGKSYNEQFF.